Listed here are 3 T cell receptor beta chains from one sample, sequenced in a study of yellow fever vaccine responses in identical twins. Each CDR3 protein is one row after TCRdb ran MiXCR on the RT-PCR reads. The sample shows more than 5,500 distinct CDR3 sequences, approximately 65% of them seen only once. Material: T cells from blood (PBMCs), unsorted or a sorted subset (not recorded which), obtained before or after yellow fever vaccination (not recorded which). These receptors all come from a woman between 18 and 29 years old who received the yellow fever vaccine.

This sequence joins TRBV30 and TRBJ2-5; maybe TRBD1 (6 bases). Trimming took 3 bases from V and 1 from J, leaving 15 bases between them. The germline V gene encodes CDR1 GTSNPN and CDR2 SVGIG (reference sequence). The CDR3 runs 15 residues. CDR3 sequence: CAWSGSGTPQETQYF. The CDR3 nucleotides read TGTGCCTGGAGCGGATCCGGGACACCCCAAGAGACCCAGTACTTC.

In its sample, this clonotype was seen a few times. CDR3 sequence reads: CASSFRVREVSEQFF. CDR3 DNA: TGTGCCAGCAGTTTTCGCGTCAGGGAGGTGAGTGAGCAGTTCTTC. V is TRBV28 and J is TRBJ2-1; perhaps TRBD2 as D (6 bases). The CDR3 runs 15 residues. Germline lookup yields CDR1 MDHEN and CDR2 SYDVKM. Trimming shortened V by 3 bases and J by 9 bases, and 18 bases separated the two germline ends.

This clonotype was observed once. The chain is built from TRBV12-3 or TRBV12-4 and TRBJ2-5; TRBD1 is a possible D gene (5 bases). Trimming left V 6 bases short and J 1 base short, with 18 bases between. This CDR3 has 16 amino acids. CDR3 loop: CASRRSDRDSQETQYF. The CDR3 DNA follows: TGTGCCAGCAGGAGATCCGACAGAGACTCCCAAGAGACCCAGTACTTC.